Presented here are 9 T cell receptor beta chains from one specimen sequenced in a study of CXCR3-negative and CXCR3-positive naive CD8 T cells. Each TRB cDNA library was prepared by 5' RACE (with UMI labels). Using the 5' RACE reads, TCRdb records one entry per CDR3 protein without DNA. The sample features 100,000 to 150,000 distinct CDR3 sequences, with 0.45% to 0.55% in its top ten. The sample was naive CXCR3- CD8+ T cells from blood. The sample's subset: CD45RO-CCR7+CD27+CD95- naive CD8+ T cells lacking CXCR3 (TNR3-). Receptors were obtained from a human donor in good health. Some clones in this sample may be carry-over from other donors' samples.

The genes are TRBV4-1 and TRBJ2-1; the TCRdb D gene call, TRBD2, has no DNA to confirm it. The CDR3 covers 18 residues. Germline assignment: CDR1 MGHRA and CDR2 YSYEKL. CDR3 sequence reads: CASSQLHSGLGSYNEQFF.

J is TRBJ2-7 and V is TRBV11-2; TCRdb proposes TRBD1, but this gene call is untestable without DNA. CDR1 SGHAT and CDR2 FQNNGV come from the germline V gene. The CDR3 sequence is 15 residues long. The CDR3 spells CASSFLSGSPNEQYF.

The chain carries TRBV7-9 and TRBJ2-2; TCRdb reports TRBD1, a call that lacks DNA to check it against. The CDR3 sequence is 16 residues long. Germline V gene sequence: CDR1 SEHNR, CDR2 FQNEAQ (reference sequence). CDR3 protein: CASSYSRDGNTGELFF.

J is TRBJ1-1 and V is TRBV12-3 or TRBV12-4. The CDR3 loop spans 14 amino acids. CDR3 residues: CAGRLGGMNTEAFF.

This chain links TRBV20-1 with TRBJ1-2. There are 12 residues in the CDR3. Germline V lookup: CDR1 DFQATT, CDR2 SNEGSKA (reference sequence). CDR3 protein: CSAGPSALGYTF.

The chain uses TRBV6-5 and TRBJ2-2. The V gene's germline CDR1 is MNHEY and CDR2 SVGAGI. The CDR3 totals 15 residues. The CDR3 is CASSYSSAYGKELFF.

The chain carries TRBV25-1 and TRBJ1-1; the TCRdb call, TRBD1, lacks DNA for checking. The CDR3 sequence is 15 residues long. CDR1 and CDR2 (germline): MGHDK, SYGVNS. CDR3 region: CASSGGQGSDTEAFF.

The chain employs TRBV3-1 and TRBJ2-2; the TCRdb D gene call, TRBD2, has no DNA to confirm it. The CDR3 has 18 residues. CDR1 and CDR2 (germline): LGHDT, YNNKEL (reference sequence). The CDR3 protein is CASSPERGLAVNTGELFF.

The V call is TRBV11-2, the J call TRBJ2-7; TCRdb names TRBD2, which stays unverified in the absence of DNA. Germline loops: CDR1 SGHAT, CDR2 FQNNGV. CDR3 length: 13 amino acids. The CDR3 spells CASSLYGSYEQYF.